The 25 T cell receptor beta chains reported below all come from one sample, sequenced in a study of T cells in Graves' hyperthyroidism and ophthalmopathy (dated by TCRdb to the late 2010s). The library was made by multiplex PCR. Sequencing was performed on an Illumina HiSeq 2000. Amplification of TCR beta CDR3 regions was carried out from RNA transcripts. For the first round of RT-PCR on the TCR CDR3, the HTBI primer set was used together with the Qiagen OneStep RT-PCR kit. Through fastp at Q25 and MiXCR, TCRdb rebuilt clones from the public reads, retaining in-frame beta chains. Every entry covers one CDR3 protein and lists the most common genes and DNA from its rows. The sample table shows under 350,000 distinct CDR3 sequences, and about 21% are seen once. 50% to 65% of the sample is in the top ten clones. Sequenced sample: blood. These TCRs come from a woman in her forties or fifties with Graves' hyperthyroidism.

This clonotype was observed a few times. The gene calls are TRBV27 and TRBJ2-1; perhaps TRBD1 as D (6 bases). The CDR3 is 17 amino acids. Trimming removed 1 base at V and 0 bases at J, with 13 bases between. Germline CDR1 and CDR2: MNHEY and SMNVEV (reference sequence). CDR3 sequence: CASSLFSGAISYNEQFF. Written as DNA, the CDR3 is TGTGCCAGCAGTTTATTCTCAGGGGCGATCTCCTACAATGAGCAGTTCTTC.

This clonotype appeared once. CDR3 loop: CSARGTGGAYNEQFF. Written as DNA, the CDR3 is TGCAGTGCTAGAGGGACAGGGGGCGCGTACAATGAGCAGTTCTTC. The chain is built from TRBV20-1 and TRBJ2-1; 11 nucleotides agree with TRBD1. V shed 1 base, J shed 4 bases, and the junction held 3 bases outside the gene matches. CDR3 length: 15 amino acids. The germline gives CDR1 DFQATT, CDR2 SNEGSKA (reference sequence).

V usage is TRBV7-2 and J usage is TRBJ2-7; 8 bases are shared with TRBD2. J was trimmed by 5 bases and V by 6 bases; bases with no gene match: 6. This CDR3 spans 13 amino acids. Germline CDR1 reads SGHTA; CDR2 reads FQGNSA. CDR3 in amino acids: CASSGTRVDEQYF. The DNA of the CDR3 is TGTGCCAGCAGTGGGACTAGGGTTGACGAGCAGTACTTC.

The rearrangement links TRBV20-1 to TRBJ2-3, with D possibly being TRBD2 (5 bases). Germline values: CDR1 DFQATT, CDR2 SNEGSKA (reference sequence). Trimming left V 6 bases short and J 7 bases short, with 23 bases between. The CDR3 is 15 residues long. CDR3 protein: CSASGTQHPTNTQYF. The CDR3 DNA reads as TGCAGTGCGAGCGGAACACAACATCCGACGAATACGCAGTATTTT.

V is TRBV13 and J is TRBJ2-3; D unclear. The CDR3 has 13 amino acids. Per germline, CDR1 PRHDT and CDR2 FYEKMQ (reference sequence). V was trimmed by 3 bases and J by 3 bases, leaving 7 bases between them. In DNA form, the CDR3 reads TGTGCCAGCAGCTTTATACTTACAGATACGCAGTATTTT. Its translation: CASSFILTDTQYF.

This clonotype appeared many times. The CDR3 spells CSGRGGDNPRSDTQYF. The CDR3 DNA is TGCAGTGGAAGGGGGGGGGACAACCCGAGGTCAGATACGCAGTATTTT. The genes are TRBV20-1 and TRBJ2-3, with a tentative D call TRBD2 (7 bases). This CDR3 has 16 amino acids. V shed 7 bases and J shed 4 bases, with 24 bases lying between them. The germline V gene has CDR1 DFQATT and CDR2 SNEGSKA (reference sequence).

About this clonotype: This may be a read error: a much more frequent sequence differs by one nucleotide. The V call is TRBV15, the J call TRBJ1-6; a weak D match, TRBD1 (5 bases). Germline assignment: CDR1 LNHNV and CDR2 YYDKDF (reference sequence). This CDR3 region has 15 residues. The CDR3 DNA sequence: TGTGCCGCCAGCCCGGGACGGAGGCTTAATTCACCCCTCCACTTT. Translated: CAASPGRRLNSPLHF.

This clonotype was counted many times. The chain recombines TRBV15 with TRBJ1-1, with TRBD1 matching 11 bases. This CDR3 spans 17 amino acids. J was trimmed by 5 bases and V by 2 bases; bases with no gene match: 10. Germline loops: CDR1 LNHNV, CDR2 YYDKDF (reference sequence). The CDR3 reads CATSRTGQGARRTEAFF. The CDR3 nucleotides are TGTGCCACCAGCAGAACAGGACAGGGGGCGCGAAGGACTGAAGCTTTCTTT. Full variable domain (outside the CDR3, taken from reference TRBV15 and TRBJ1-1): DAMVIQNPRYQVTQFGKPVTLSCSQTLNHNVMYWYQQKSSQAPKLLFHYYDKDFNNEADTPDNFQSRRPNTSFCFLDIRSPGLGDTAMYLCATSRTGQGARRTEAFFGQGTRLTVV.

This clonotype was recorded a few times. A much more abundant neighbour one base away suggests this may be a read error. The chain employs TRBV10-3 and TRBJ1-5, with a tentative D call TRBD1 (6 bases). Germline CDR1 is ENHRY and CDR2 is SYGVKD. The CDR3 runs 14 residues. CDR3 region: CAIGERGDNQPQHF. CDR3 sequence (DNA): TGTGCCATCGGTGAAAGGGGGGACAATCAGCCCCAGCATTTT.

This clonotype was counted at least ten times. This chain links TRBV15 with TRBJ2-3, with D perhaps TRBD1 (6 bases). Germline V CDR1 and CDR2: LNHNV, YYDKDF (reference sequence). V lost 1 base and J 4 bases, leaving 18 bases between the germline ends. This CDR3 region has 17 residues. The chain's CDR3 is CATSRGQGGVISDTQYF. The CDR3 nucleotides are TGTGCCACCAGCAGAGGACAAGGGGGAGTGATCTCAGATACGCAGTATTTT.

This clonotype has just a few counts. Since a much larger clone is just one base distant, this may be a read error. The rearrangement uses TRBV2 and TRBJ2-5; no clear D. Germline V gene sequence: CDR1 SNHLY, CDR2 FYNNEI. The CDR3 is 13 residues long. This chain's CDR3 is CASSLGIQEAQYF. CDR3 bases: TGTGCCAGCAGTTTAGGGATTCAAGAGGCCCAGTACTTC. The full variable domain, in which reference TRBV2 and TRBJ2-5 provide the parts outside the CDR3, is EPEVTQTPSHQVTQMGQEVILRCVPISNHLYFYWYRQILGQKVEFLVSFYNNEISEKSEIFDDQFSVERPDGSNFTLKIRSTKLEDSAMYFCASSLGIQEAQYFGPGTRLLVL.

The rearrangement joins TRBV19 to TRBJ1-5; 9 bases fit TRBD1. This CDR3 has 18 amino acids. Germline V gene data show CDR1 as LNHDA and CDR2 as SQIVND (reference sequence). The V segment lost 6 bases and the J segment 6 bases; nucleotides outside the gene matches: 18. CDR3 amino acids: CASRPGTGTPRRGQPQHF. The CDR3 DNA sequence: TGTGCCAGTAGACCCGGGACAGGGACCCCCCGCAGGGGTCAGCCCCAGCATTTT.

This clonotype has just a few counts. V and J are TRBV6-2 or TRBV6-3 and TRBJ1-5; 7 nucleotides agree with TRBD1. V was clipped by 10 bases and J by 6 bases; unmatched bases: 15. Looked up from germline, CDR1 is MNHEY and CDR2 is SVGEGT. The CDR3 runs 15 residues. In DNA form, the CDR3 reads TGTGCCATAAACCTCGGCACAGGGGTGTCTCAGCCCCAGCATTTT. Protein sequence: CAINLGTGVSQPQHF.

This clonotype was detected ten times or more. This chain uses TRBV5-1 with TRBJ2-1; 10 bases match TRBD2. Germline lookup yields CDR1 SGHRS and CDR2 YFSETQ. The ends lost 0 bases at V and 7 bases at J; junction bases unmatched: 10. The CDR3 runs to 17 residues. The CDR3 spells CASSLGRLAGLGNEQFF. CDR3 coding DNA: TGCGCCAGCAGCTTGGGGCGACTAGCGGGCCTGGGGAATGAGCAGTTCTTC.

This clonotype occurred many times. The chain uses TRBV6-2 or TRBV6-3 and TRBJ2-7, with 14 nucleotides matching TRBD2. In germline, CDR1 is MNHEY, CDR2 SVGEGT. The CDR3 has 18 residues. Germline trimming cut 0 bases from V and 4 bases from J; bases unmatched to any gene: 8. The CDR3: CASSYSPTSGRAGYEQYF. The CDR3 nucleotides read TGTGCCAGCAGTTACTCGCCGACTAGCGGGAGGGCCGGGTACGAGCAGTACTTC.

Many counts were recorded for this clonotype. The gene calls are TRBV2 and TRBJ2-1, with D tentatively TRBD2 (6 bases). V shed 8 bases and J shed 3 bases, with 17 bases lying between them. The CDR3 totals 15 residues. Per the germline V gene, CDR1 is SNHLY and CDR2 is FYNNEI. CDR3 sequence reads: CASGRRALNYNEQFF. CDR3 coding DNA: TGTGCCAGCGGTCGGAGGGCCCTTAACTACAATGAGCAGTTCTTC.

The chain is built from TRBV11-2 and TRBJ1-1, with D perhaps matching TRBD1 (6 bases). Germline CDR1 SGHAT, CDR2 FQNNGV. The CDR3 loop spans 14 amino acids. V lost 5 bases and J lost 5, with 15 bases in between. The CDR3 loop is CASSTTQGKTEAFF. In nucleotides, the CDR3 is TGTGCCAGCAGCACTACTCAGGGGAAGACTGAAGCTTTCTTT.

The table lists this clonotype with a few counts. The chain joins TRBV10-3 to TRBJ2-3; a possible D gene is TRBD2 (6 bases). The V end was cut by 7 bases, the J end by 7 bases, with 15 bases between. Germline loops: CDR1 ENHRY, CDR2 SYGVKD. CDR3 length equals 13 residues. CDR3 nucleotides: TGTGCCATCACCCCGGGAGAGCAAAATACGCAGTATTTT. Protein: CAITPGEQNTQYF.

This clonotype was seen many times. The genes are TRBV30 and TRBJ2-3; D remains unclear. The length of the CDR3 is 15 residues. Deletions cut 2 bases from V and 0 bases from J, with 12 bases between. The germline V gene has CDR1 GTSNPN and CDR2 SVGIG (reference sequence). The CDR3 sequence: CAWSLGGLSTDTQYF. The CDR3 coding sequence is TGTGCCTGGAGTTTGGGCGGCTTGAGCACAGATACGCAGTATTTT.

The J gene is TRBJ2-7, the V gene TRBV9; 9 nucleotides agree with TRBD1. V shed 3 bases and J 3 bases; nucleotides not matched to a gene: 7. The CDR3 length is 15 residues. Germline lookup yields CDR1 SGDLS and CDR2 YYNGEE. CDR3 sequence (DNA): TGTGCCAGCAGCGGGAAACCGGGACAGGGCTACGAGCAGTACTTC. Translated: CASSGKPGQGYEQYF. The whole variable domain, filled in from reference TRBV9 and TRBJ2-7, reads DSGVTQTPKHLITATGQRVTLRCSPRSGDLSVYWYQQSLDQGLQFLIQYYNGEERAKGNILERFSAQQFPDLHSELNLSSLELGDSALYFCASSGKPGQGYEQYFGPGTRLTVT.

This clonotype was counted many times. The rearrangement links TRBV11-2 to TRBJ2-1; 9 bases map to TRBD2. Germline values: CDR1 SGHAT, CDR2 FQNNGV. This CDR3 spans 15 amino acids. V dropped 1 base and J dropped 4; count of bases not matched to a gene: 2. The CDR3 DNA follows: TGTGCCAGCAGCTTAGTGCGGGGGGGGTACAATGAGCAGTTCTTC. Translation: CASSLVRGGYNEQFF.

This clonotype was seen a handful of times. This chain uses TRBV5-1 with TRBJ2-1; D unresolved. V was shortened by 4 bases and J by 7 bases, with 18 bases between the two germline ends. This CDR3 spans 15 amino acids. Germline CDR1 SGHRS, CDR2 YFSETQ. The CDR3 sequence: CASSQPPRRENEQFF. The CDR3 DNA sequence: TGCGCCAGCAGCCAACCGCCCAGAAGGGAAAATGAGCAGTTCTTC.

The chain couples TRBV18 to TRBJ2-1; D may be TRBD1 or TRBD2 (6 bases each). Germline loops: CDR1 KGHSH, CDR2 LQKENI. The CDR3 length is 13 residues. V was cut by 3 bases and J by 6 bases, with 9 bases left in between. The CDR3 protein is CASSPRGRNEQFF. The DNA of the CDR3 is TGTGCCAGCTCACCCCGGGGGCGCAATGAGCAGTTCTTC.

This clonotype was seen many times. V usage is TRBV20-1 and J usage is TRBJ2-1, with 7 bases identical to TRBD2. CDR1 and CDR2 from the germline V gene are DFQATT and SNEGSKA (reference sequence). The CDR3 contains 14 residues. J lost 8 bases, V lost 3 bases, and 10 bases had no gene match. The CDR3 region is CSASRGSSFDEQFF. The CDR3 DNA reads TGCAGTGCTAGTCGCGGGAGTAGTTTCGATGAGCAGTTCTTC.

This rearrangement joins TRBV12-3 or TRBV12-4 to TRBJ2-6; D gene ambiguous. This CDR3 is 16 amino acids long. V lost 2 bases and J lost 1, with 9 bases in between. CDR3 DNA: TGTGCCAGCAGTTTAAGGCATCCGTCTGGGGCCAACGTCCTGACTTTC. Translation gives CASSLRHPSGANVLTF.